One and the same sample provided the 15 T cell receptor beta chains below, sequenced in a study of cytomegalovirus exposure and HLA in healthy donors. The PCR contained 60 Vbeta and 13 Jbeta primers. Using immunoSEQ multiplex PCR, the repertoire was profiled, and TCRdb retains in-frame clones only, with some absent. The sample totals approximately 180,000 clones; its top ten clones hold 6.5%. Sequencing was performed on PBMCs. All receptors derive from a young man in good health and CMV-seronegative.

The CDR3 protein is CASSEYRGRGSQETQYF. CDR3 DNA sequence: TGTGCCAGCAGTGAATATAGGGGCAGGGGGTCACAAGAGACCCAGTACTTC. V is TRBV25-1 and J is TRBJ2-5; 7 bases agree with TRBD1. Germline V gives CDR1 MGHDK, CDR2 SYGVNS. J was trimmed by 2 bases and V by 0 bases; bases with no gene match: 9. The CDR3 is made up of 17 amino acids.

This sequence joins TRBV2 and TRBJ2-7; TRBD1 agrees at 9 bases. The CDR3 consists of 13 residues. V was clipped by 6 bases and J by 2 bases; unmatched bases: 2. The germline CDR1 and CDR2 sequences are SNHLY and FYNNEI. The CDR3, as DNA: TGTGCCAGCAGCCGGGACAGGGCCTACGAGCAGTACTTC. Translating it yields CASSRDRAYEQYF. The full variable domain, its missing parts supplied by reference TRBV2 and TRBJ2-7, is EPEVTQTPSHQVTQMGQEVILRCVPISNHLYFYWYRQILGQKVEFLVSFYNNEISEKSEIFDDQFSVERPDGSNFTLKIRSTKLEDSAMYFCASSRDRAYEQYFGPGTRLTVT.

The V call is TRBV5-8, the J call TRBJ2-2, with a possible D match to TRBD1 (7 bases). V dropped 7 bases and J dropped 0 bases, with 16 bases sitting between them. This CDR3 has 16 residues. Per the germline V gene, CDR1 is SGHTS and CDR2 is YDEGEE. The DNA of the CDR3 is TGTGCCAGCGGTCGAGGGGGGACAGCGAACACCGGGGAGCTGTTTTTT. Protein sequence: CASGRGGTANTGELFF. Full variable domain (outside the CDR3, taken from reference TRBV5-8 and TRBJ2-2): EAGVTQSPTHLIKTRGQQATLRCSPISGHTSVYWYQQALGLGLQFLLWYDEGEERNRGNFPPRFSGRQFPNYSSELNVNALELEDSALYLCASGRGGTANTGELFFGEGSRLTVL.

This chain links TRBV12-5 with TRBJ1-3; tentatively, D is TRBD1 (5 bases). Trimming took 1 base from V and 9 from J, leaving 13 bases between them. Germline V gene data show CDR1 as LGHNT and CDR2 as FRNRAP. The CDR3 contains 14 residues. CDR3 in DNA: TGTGCTAGTGGTTTGGGACTCCCCGGGGGCACCATATATTTT. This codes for CASGLGLPGGTIYF.

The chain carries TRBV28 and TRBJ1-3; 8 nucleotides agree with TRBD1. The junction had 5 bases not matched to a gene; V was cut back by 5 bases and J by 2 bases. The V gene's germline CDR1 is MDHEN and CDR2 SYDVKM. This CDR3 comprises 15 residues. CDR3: CASSPDRGTGNTIYF. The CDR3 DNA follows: TGTGCCAGCAGTCCCGACAGGGGTACTGGAAACACCATATATTTT.

DNA for the CDR3: TGTGCCAGCAGAGAGGACAGAAACTATAATTCACCCCTCCACTTT. Residues: CASREDRNYNSPLHF. The chain links TRBV28 to TRBJ1-6; tentative D call: TRBD1 (6 bases). Trimming shortened V by 6 bases and J by 3 bases, and 12 bases separated the two germline ends. Germline V lookup: CDR1 MDHEN, CDR2 SYDVKM. This CDR3 spans 15 amino acids.

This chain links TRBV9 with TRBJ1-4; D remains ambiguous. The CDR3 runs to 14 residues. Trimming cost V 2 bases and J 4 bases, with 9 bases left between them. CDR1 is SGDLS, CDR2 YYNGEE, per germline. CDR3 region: CASSVAGINEKLFF. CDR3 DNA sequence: TGTGCCAGCAGCGTGGCCGGGATTAATGAAAAACTGTTTTTT.

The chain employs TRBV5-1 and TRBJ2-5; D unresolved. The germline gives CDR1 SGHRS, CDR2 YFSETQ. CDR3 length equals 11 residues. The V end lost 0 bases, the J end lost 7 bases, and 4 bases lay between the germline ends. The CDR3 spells CASSLDRTQYF. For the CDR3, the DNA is TGCGCCAGCAGCTTGGATCGGACCCAGTACTTC.

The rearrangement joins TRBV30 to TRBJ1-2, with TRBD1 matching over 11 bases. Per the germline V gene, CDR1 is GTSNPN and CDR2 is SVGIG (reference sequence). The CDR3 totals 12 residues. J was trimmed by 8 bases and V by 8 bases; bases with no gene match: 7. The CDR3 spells CAGSGQGAGYTF. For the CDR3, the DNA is TGTGCCGGCTCCGGACAGGGGGCGGGCTACACCTTC.

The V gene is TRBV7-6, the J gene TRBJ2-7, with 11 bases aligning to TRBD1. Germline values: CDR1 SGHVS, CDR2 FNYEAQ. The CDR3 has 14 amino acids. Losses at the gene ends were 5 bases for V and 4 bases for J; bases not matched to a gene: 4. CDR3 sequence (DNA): TGTGCCAGCAGCCCTGGACAGGGGGCTTACGAGCAGTACTTC. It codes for CASSPGQGAYEQYF.

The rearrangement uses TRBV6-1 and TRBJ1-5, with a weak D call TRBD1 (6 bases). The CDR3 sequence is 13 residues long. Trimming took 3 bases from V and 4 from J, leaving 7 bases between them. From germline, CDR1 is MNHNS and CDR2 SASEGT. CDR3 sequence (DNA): TGTGCCAGCAGTGAGGGACATAATCAGCCCCAGCATTTT. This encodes CASSEGHNQPQHF.

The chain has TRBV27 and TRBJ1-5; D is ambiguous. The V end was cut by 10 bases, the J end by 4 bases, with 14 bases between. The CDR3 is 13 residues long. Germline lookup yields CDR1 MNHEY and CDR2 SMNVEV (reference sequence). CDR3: CATRWSLNQPQHF. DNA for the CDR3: TGTGCCACCCGGTGGTCCCTTAATCAGCCCCAGCATTTT.

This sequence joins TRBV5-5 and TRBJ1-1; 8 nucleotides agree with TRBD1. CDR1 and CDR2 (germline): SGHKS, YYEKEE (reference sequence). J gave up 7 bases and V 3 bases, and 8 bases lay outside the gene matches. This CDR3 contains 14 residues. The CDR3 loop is CASSWIRGRDEAFF. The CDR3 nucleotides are TGTGCCAGCAGCTGGATCAGGGGGCGCGATGAAGCTTTCTTT. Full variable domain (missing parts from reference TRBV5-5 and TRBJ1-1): DAGVTQSPTHLIKTRGQQVTLRCSPISGHKSVSWYQQVLGQGPQFIFQYYEKEERGRGNFPDRFSARQFPNYSSELNVNALLLGDSALYLCASSWIRGRDEAFFGQGTRLTVV.

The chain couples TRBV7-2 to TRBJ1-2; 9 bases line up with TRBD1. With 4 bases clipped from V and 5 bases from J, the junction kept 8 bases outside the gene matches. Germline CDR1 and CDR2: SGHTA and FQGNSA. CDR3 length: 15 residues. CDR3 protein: CASSSPDRGGYGYTF. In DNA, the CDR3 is TGTGCCAGCAGCTCCCCGGACAGGGGAGGGTATGGCTACACCTTC.

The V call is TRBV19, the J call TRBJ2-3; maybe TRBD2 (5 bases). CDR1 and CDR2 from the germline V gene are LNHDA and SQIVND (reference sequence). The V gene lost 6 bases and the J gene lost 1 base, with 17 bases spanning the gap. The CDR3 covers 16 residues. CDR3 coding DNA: TGTGCCAGTAGCTACGGAACACGGCGGGGCACAGATACGCAGTATTTT. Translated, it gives CASSYGTRRGTDTQYF.